One T cell receptor (beta chain) is described in this entry. The sample originates from a study of blood T cell repertoires in COVID-19. Study information: Sources were T cells, B-cell-depleted T cells, or PBMCs; the material itself was cDNA or gDNA.

Authors' analysis steps: Using reference gene primer amplification, nucleated cell counts were estimated. Sequenced by immunoSEQ multiplex PCR; TCRdb stores in-frame clones only, minus some. V and J calls plus clone size are reproduced from that table; the DNA served to infer D and trimming. Altogether approximately 69,000 clones are present, around four fifths being singletons, with the ten largest covering 18%. Germline-derived CDR1 and CDR2 are SNHLY and FYNNEI. The ends lost 2 bases at V and 7 bases at J; junction bases unmatched: 9. The CDR3 sequence is 15 residues long. The sample consisted of peripheral blood. The chain combines TRBV2 with TRBJ1-2, with 8 bases aligning to TRBD1. This receptor was taken from a woman of 80 years or more with acute or convalescent COVID-19. The CDR3 nucleotides read TGTGCCAGCAGTGAACTTCCCGGACAGGGTGCTGGCTACACCTTC. Translating gives CASSELPGQGAGYTF.